A selection of T cell receptor beta chains follows, all from one sample in a study of T cells after yellow fever vaccination. Via MiXCR, TCRdb re-called the 5' RACE reads, giving one row per CDR3 protein. The sample lists around 46,000 distinct CDR3 sequences, roughly 7.3% occurring once. This sample comprised CD8+ T cells sorted from PBMCs, obtained less than 18 days after the first yellow fever vaccination. Every receptor here comes from a man in his late teens or twenties who received the YFV17D yellow fever vaccine. CDR3s include the opening cysteine and the closing phenylalanine or tryptophan. D genes are given only for firm matches. Expanded clones are given a class, and other clones once, few, many or no size at all.

V	J	size	D	DNA	CDR3
TRBV28	TRBJ2-1	.	.	TGTGCCATCGGCCCCGGGGGACGGCACAATGAGCAGTTCTTC	CAIGPGGRHNEQFF
TRBV4-3	TRBJ2-1	many	TRBD2	TGCGCCAGCAGCCAAGATTGGGCTCGACTAGCGGGGGGGGGAGGGAATGAGCAGTTCTTC	CASSQDWARLAGGGGNEQFF
TRBV7-6	TRBJ2-3	many	.	TGTGCCAGCAGCTCCCCAGGGGGAGCGGGGCCCACAGATACGCAGTATTTT	CASSSPGGAGPTDTQYF
TRBV12-3/TRBV12-4	TRBJ2-3	many	TRBD1	TGTGCCAGCAGGGACAGGGTTACAGATACGCAGTATTTT	CASRDRVTDTQYF
TRBV12-3/TRBV12-4	TRBJ1-5	many	.	TGTGCCAGCGGTCCGACAGTGGCGGGTCAGCCCCAGCATTTT	CASGPTVAGQPQHF
TRBV5-5	TRBJ2-3	many	TRBD2	TGTGCCAGCAGCCACGGACTAGCGGGTATAACAGATACGCAGTATTTT	CASSHGLAGITDTQYF
TRBV10-3	TRBJ2-4	many	.	TGTGCCATCAGTGTCACAGAGGCCAAAAACATTCAGTACTTC	CAISVTEAKNIQYF
TRBV3-1	TRBJ2-7	many	.	TGTGCCAGGAGACCCCCAAGTACCTCCTACGAGCAGTACTTC	CARRPPSTSYEQYF
TRBV25-1	TRBJ2-7	many	.	TGTGCCAGCAGTGGTTGGAGCTCCTACGAGCAGTACTTC	CASSGWSSYEQYF
TRBV5-1	TRBJ2-3	many	TRBD1	TGCGCCAGCAGCTCCCTATCCCGGACAGGGGGTACAGATACGCAGTATTTT	CASSSLSRTGGTDTQYF
TRBV4-1	TRBJ1-6	many	.	TGCGCCAGCAGCCGTCGGGTAGTCTTAAATAATTCACCCCTCCACTTT	CASSRRVVLNNSPLHF
TRBV3-1	TRBJ2-5	many	TRBD1	TGTGCCAGCAGCCAAACAGGGGACCTCCAAGAGACCCAGTACTTC	CASSQTGDLQETQYF
TRBV7-3	TRBJ1-1	many	.	TGTGCCAGCAGCATCCCGGGAACAGAGAACACTGAAGCTTTCTTT	CASSIPGTENTEAFF
TRBV6-2/TRBV6-3	TRBJ2-1	many	.	TGTGCCAGCAGTTACTCGACCACCTCTGGATACAATGAGCAGTTCTTC	CASSYSTTSGYNEQFF
TRBV6-2/TRBV6-3	TRBJ1-1	.	TRBD1	TGTGCCACCCTTTCCGGGACAGGGATATCGAACACTGAAGCTTTCTTT	CATLSGTGISNTEAFF
TRBV4-2	TRBJ2-7	many	TRBD1	TGTGCCAGCAGCCTACAGGGGGACTACGAGCAGTACTTC	CASSLQGDYEQYF
TRBV28	TRBJ2-3	many	TRBD2	TGTGCCAGCAGTTTTAGGCTAGCGGGCGGTACGCAGTATTTT	CASSFRLAGGTQYF
TRBV3-1	TRBJ1-2	few	.	TGTGCCAGCAGCCAAGATTTCGGGACAATCCGTTTAGCTAACTATGGCTACACCTTC	CASSQDFGTIRLANYGYTF
TRBV27	TRBJ1-1	many	.	TGTGCCAGCAGGGCACAGGGTACGGGGAACACTGAAGCTTTCTTT	CASRAQGTGNTEAFF
TRBV28	TRBJ1-3	many	.	TGTGCCAGCAGGGCACACTCTGGAAACACCATATATTTT	CASRAHSGNTIYF
TRBV11-2	TRBJ1-2	.	.	TGTGCCAGCAGTTACACATCCGGGACGGCTTATGGCTACACCTTC	CASSYTSGTAYGYTF
TRBV28	TRBJ2-7	.	.	TGTGCCAGCATACAACAGGGTTCACCCTACGAGCAGTACTTC	CASIQQGSPYEQYF
TRBV7-2	TRBJ2-1	many	.	TGTGCCAGCAGCCCCCTGGGGAGCCCGAACAATGAGCAGTTCTTC	CASSPLGSPNNEQFF
TRBV4-1	TRBJ2-2	many	TRBD1	TGCGCCAGCAGACTACAGGGGTCAGGGGGGGAGCTGTTTTTT	CASRLQGSGGELFF
TRBV6-5	TRBJ1-1	many	TRBD1	TGTGCCAGCACCGGGACAGGTGGGGTAGGGGCTTTCTTT	CASTGTGGVGAFF
TRBV6-2/TRBV6-3	TRBJ1-1	many	.	TGTGCCAGCAGTTTCCCGACAGAAACCTTTGAAGCTTTCTTT	CASSFPTETFEAFF
TRBV4-3	TRBJ2-3	many	.	TGCGCCAGCAGCCAAGATGATAAGGGGACAGATACGCAGTATTTT	CASSQDDKGTDTQYF
TRBV12-2	TRBJ1-1	many	.	TGTGCAAGTCGCCCCCGGCTAGACACTGAAGCTTTCTTT	CASRPRLDTEAFF
TRBV6-5	TRBJ1-6	many	.	TGTGCCAGCAGACTATCCGGGGGAAATTCACCCCTCCACTTT	CASRLSGGNSPLHF
TRBV11-2	TRBJ1-2	many	.	TGTGCCAGCAGCTCCGGAACAGGGTCTGGCTACACCTTC	CASSSGTGSGYTF
TRBV9	TRBJ2-4	many	.	TGTGCCAGCAGCGTAGTTTCCGACCGACTAGCCAAAAACATTCAGTACTTC	CASSVVSDRLAKNIQYF
TRBV7-9	TRBJ1-1	.	.	TGTGCCAGCAGCTTAGGTTTTGGCAGGGGTGTAGATGAAGCTTTCTTT	CASSLGFGRGVDEAFF
TRBV6-4	TRBJ2-1	many	.	TGTGCCAGCAGTGAGGGCCACCCTGGGGAGCAGTTCTTC	CASSEGHPGEQFF
TRBV11-1	TRBJ2-1	.	.	TGTGCCAGCGGACAGTCCTACAATGAGCAGTTCTTC	CASGQSYNEQFF
TRBV4-1	TRBJ2-7	many	.	TGCGCCAGCAGTAGAGGCTACGAGCAGTACTTC	CASSRGYEQYF
TRBV6-5	TRBJ2-3	.	TRBD2	TGTGCCAGCAGTTATTTGACGGGGGGTCAGTCAGATACGCAGTATTTT	CASSYLTGGQSDTQYF
TRBV2	TRBJ2-6	many	.	TGTGCCAGCAGAGAAGTTGCCTCTGGGGCCAACGTCCTGACTTTC	CASREVASGANVLTF
TRBV20-1	TRBJ1-2	many	.	TGCAGTGCTAGAGATCGGAGGGATCTTGGCTACACCTTC	CSARDRRDLGYTF
TRBV5-1	TRBJ2-1	many	TRBD1	TGCGCCAGCAGCCCCCGACAGGGGACCCACAATGAGCAGTTCTTC	CASSPRQGTHNEQFF
TRBV7-9	TRBJ2-1	few	.	TGTGCCAGCAGCCCTTGGACGTATAGGAATGAGCAGTTCTTC	CASSPWTYRNEQFF
TRBV29-1	TRBJ2-2	many	.	TGCAGCGGTCTCGTGGTCGGGGAGCTGTTTTTT	CSGLVVGELFF
TRBV6-2/TRBV6-3	TRBJ2-1	many	.	TGTGCCAGCAGTTACGAAATCGGAGGGGGGTTCTACAATGAGCAGTTCTTC	CASSYEIGGGFYNEQFF
TRBV27	TRBJ2-3	many	TRBD2	TGTGCCAGCCGGAGACTAGCGGGGGTTGCAGATACGCAGTATTTT	CASRRLAGVADTQYF
TRBV12-3/TRBV12-4	TRBJ1-1	many	.	TGTGCCAGCAGTTCCGAACGGGACACTGAAGCTTTCTTT	CASSSERDTEAFF
TRBV4-3	TRBJ1-1	many	.	TGCGCCAGCAGCCGAGACACTAACACTGAAGCTTTCTTT	CASSRDTNTEAFF
TRBV12-3/TRBV12-4	TRBJ2-3	many	.	TGTGCCAGCAGTCCCCCGGGTTTCACAGATACGCAGTATTTT	CASSPPGFTDTQYF